The rows below give T cell receptor beta chains drawn from one sample of a study of blood T cell repertoires in COVID-19. Repertoires were generated with immunoSEQ multiplex PCR, while TCRdb's copy carries only in-frame clones and drops some. This sample carries over 90,000 clones, 70% to 90% of them seen once, and the ten largest clones take over 2%. The sequenced sample was peripheral blood. The receptors shown here come from a man between 45 and 60 years old with active COVID-19. The CDR3 runs from the conserved cysteine through the conserved F or W. The order of the fields is J gene, D gene, V gene, clone size, CDR3 length, CDR3 protein, CDR3 DNA. The D gene is left open where the match is weak. Size values are once, few and many counts, or a class for expanded clones, and some rows have none.

j_gene: TRBJ2-2; d_gene: .; v_gene: TRBV5-5; abundance: .; len: 15; CDR3aa: CASSLGRTNTGELFF; CDR3nt: TGTGCCAGCAGCTTGGGGCGGACTAACACCGGGGAGCTGTTTTTT
j_gene: TRBJ2-7; d_gene: .; v_gene: TRBV9; abundance: .; len: 14; CDR3aa: CASSLRGFSYEQYF; CDR3nt: TGTGCCAGCAGCCTCAGGGGTTTCTCCTACGAGCAGTACTTC
j_gene: TRBJ1-2; d_gene: .; v_gene: TRBV4-2; abundance: .; len: 12; CDR3aa: CASSQDLRGYTF; CDR3nt: TGTGCCAGCAGCCAAGACCTGAGAGGCTACACCTTC
j_gene: TRBJ1-1; d_gene: .; v_gene: TRBV18; abundance: .; len: 14; CDR3aa: CASSPPLLNTEAFF; CDR3nt: TGTGCCAGCTCACCACCTCTTCTGAACACTGAAGCTTTCTTT
j_gene: TRBJ1-5; d_gene: .; v_gene: TRBV6-5; abundance: .; len: 13; CDR3aa: CASSSRGRAPQHF; CDR3nt: TGTGCCAGCAGTAGCAGGGGAAGGGCGCCCCAGCATTTT
j_gene: TRBJ1-3; d_gene: .; v_gene: TRBV3-1/TRBV3-2; abundance: .; len: 15; CDR3aa: CASSQASFPGNTIYF; CDR3nt: TGTGCCAGCAGCCAAGCGTCCTTTCCTGGAAACACCATATATTTT
j_gene: TRBJ2-7; d_gene: TRBD2; v_gene: TRBV4-1; abundance: .; len: 17; CDR3aa: CASSRFAGLAGGLEQYF; CDR3nt: TGCGCCAGCAGCCGGTTTGCAGGACTAGCGGGGGGTCTGGAGCAGTACTTC
j_gene: TRBJ2-6; d_gene: .; v_gene: TRBV27; abundance: .; len: 16; CDR3aa: CASSPREVLGANVLTF; CDR3nt: TGTGCCAGCAGCCCTCGTGAGGTACTCGGGGCCAACGTCCTGACTTTC
j_gene: TRBJ2-2; d_gene: .; v_gene: TRBV5-1; abundance: .; len: 16; CDR3aa: CASSPWDSTITGELFF; CDR3nt: TGCGCCAGCAGCCCCTGGGACTCCACCATCACCGGGGAGCTGTTTTTT
j_gene: TRBJ2-1; d_gene: TRBD2; v_gene: TRBV2; abundance: .; len: 16; CDR3aa: CASSVMRLAGGNEQFF; CDR3nt: TGTGCCAGCAGTGTAATGCGACTAGCGGGGGGGAATGAGCAGTTCTTC
j_gene: TRBJ1-6; d_gene: TRBD1; v_gene: TRBV2; abundance: .; len: 15; CDR3aa: CASSEFSGGNSPLHF; CDR3nt: TGTGCCAGCAGTGAATTTTCAGGGGGCAATTCACCCCTCCACTTT
j_gene: TRBJ2-5; d_gene: TRBD1; v_gene: TRBV2; abundance: .; len: 13; CDR3aa: CASSVLQGNTQYF; CDR3nt: TGTGCCAGCAGTGTTCTACAGGGGAATACCCAGTACTTC
j_gene: TRBJ2-1; d_gene: TRBD2; v_gene: TRBV5-1; abundance: once; len: 19; CDR3aa: CASSFRSGYLAGTYNEQFF; CDR3nt: TGCGCCAGCAGCTTCAGGTCAGGGTACCTAGCGGGGACCTACAATGAGCAGTTCTTC
j_gene: TRBJ2-1; d_gene: .; v_gene: TRBV5-4; abundance: .; len: 13; CDR3aa: CASSSPVRNEQFF; CDR3nt: TGTGCCAGCAGCTCCCCGGTTCGCAATGAGCAGTTCTTC
j_gene: TRBJ1-1; d_gene: TRBD1; v_gene: TRBV9; abundance: .; len: 13; CDR3aa: CASSRQGGTEAFF; CDR3nt: TGTGCCAGCAGTAGACAGGGGGGTACTGAAGCTTTCTTT
j_gene: TRBJ2-5; d_gene: TRBD1; v_gene: TRBV5-5; abundance: .; len: 14; CDR3aa: CASSLTGQVETQYF; CDR3nt: TGTGCCAGCAGCTTGACCGGACAGGTGGAGACCCAGTACTTC
j_gene: TRBJ2-3; d_gene: TRBD2; v_gene: TRBV7-7; abundance: once; len: 13; CDR3aa: CASSPTSGQPQYF; CDR3nt: TGTGCCAGCAGCCCTACTAGCGGGCAGCCGCAGTATTTT
j_gene: TRBJ2-6; d_gene: .; v_gene: TRBV2; abundance: once; len: 18; CDR3aa: CASRDTGRRLSGANVLTF; CDR3nt: TGTGCCAGCAGGGACACAGGACGGAGACTCTCTGGGGCCAACGTCCTGACTTTC
j_gene: TRBJ2-3; d_gene: TRBD2; v_gene: TRBV24-1; abundance: many; len: 18; CDR3aa: CATSDSRLAGGPADTQYF; CDR3nt: TGTGCCACCAGTGATTCCCGACTAGCGGGGGGGCCTGCAGATACGCAGTATTTT
j_gene: TRBJ1-5; d_gene: .; v_gene: TRBV18; abundance: .; len: 15; CDR3aa: CASSPPMGGNQPQHF; CDR3nt: TGTGCCAGCTCACCACCGATGGGGGGAAATCAGCCCCAGCATTTT
j_gene: TRBJ2-1; d_gene: TRBD2; v_gene: TRBV5-4; abundance: .; len: 15; CDR3aa: CASSFLAGGTNEQFF; CDR3nt: TGTGCCAGCAGCTTTCTAGCGGGGGGCACTAATGAGCAGTTCTTC
j_gene: TRBJ2-3; d_gene: TRBD2; v_gene: TRBV5-1; abundance: .; len: 15; CDR3aa: CASSPLAGGTDTQYF; CDR3nt: TGCGCCAGCAGCCCCTTAGCGGGGGGCACAGATACGCAGTATTTT
j_gene: TRBJ1-5; d_gene: .; v_gene: TRBV24-1; abundance: .; len: 13; CDR3aa: CATSGDSNQPQHF; CDR3nt: TGTGCCACCAGCGGGGATAGCAATCAGCCCCAGCATTTT